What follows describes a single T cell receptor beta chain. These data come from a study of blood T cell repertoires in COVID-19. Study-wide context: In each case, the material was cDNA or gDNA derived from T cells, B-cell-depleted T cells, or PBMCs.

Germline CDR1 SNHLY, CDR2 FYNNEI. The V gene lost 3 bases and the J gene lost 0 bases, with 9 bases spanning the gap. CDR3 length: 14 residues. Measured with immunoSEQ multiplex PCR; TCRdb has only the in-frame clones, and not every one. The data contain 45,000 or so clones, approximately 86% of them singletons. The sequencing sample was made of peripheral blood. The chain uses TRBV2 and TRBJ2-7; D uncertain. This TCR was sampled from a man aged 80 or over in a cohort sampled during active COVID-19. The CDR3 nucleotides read TGTGCCAGCAGTGACGCCAGTTACTCCTACGAGCAGTACTTC. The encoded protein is CASSDASYSYEQYF.